The rows below give T cell receptor beta chains drawn from one sample of a study of shared clonotypes between healthy human individuals. Libraries were prepared by immunoSEQ multiplex PCR; TCRdb keeps only in-frame clonotypes and omits some of them. Altogether 2 million to 3 million clones are present, 93% being singletons, with the ten largest covering around 0.37%. Sequencing was performed on naive CD4+ T cells from PBMCs. Source of these receptors: a man younger than 35 in good health. Some clones in this sample may be carry-over from other donors' samples. The CDR3 runs from the conserved cysteine through the conserved F or W. The D gene is left open where the match is weak. Where a row states a size, it is once, few, many or the class of an expanded clone; other rows omit it.

j_gene,d_gene,abundance,v_gene,CDR3aa,CDR3nt
TRBJ2-7,TRBD2,NA,TRBV9,CASSVSGTPYEQYF,TGTGCCAGCAGCGTTAGCGGGACTCCTTACGAGCAGTACTTC
TRBJ2-3,NA,NA,TRBV18,CASSPMGGSDTQYF,TGTGCCAGCTCCCCAATGGGCGGGTCAGATACGCAGTATTTT
TRBJ2-6,NA,NA,TRBV28,CASSLRPGANVLTF,TGTGCCAGCAGTTTACGGCCTGGGGCCAACGTCCTGACTTTC
TRBJ2-1,TRBD2,NA,TRBV25-1,CASSELAGGLNEQFF,TGTGCCAGCAGTGAGTTAGCGGGAGGACTCAATGAGCAGTTCTTC
TRBJ1-2,NA,NA,TRBV5-1,CASSLAGGNYGYTF,TGCGCCAGCAGCTTGGCAGGCGGAAACTATGGCTACACCTTC
TRBJ1-2,TRBD1,NA,TRBV5-4,CASGTGGFTNYGYTF,TGTGCCAGCGGAACAGGGGGATTTACTAACTATGGCTACACCTTC
TRBJ2-5,NA,NA,TRBV5-4,CASSLDENRAQYF,TGTGCCAGCAGCTTGGACGAAAACCGGGCCCAGTACTTC
TRBJ2-5,NA,NA,TRBV6-5,CASSYSGAAGGTQYF,TGTGCCAGCAGTTACTCTGGCGCGGCCGGTGGGACCCAGTACTTC
TRBJ1-2,NA,NA,TRBV19,CASTRTGTKRYGYTF,TGTGCCAGTACGAGAACAGGGACTAAACGCTATGGCTACACCTTC
TRBJ1-1,NA,NA,TRBV28,CASSLGQPPEAFF,TGTGCCAGCAGTTTAGGGCAGCCTCCTGAAGCTTTCTTT
TRBJ1-4,TRBD1,NA,TRBV5-4,CASSLDPGQGVLFF,TGTGCCAGCAGCTTGGACCCGGGACAGGGGGTCCTGTTTTTT
TRBJ1-2,NA,NA,TRBV28,CAHAPQNYGYTF,TGTGCCCACGCCCCCCAGAACTATGGCTACACCTTC
TRBJ2-7,NA,NA,TRBV7-6,CASSPRETLEQYF,TGTGCCAGCAGTCCGAGGGAGACTCTCGAGCAGTACTTC
TRBJ2-2,NA,NA,TRBV7-9,CASSLARTANTGELFF,TGTGCCAGCAGCTTAGCCCGGACAGCGAACACCGGGGAGCTGTTTTTT
TRBJ1-2,NA,few,TRBV28,CASSLRGYGYTF,TGTGCCAGCAGTTTACGCGGCTATGGCTACACCTTC
TRBJ2-4,TRBD1,NA,TRBV5-8,CASQQGTGGRAKNIQYF,TGTGCCAGCCAGCAGGGCACAGGGGGCCGAGCCAAAAACATTCAGTACTTC
TRBJ1-4,NA,NA,TRBV19,CASSIGRANEKLFF,TGTGCCAGTAGTATAGGCAGGGCTAATGAAAAACTGTTTTTT
TRBJ2-5,TRBD1,NA,TRBV5-1,CASTPGQGGTQYF,TGCGCCAGCACCCCCGGACAGGGGGGGACCCAGTACTTC
TRBJ2-2,NA,NA,TRBV28,CAISAGIPGELFF,TGTGCCATTTCGGCTGGGATCCCCGGGGAGCTGTTTTTT
TRBJ2-5,NA,NA,TRBV28,CASSVMGGQQETQYF,TGTGCCAGCAGTGTAATGGGGGGACAGCAAGAGACCCAGTACTTC
TRBJ2-7,NA,NA,TRBV11-2,CASSFFFGHRPEQYF,TGTGCCAGCAGCTTTTTCTTCGGACATCGCCCCGAGCAGTACTTC
TRBJ2-7,TRBD1,NA,TRBV7-9,CASSGWTGDLGEQYF,TGTGCCAGCAGTGGGTGGACAGGGGATTTGGGTGAGCAGTACTTC
TRBJ1-5,NA,NA,TRBV27,CASSQITPGPQHF,TGTGCCAGCAGCCAGATAACACCGGGGCCCCAGCATTTT
TRBJ1-3,NA,once,TRBV9,CASSAGRAGNTIYF,TGTGCCAGCAGCGCCGGACGGGCCGGAAACACCATATATTTT
TRBJ1-5,NA,few,TRBV4-1,CASSQALVNQPQHF,TGCGCCAGCAGCCAAGCGTTAGTCAATCAGCCCCAGCATTTT
TRBJ1-1,NA,NA,TRBV9,CASSPEPGRTNTEAFF,TGTGCCAGCAGCCCAGAACCGGGACGAACGAACACTGAAGCTTTCTTT